This TCR beta chain came from a study of T cell changes during pregnancy in multiple sclerosis. TCRdb keeps only in-frame clones here, not all; method: immunoSEQ multiplex PCR. The sample holds 69,000 or so clones, 90% to 95% seen once. Germline V CDR1 and CDR2: SGDLS, YYNGEE. The CDR3 runs to 16 residues. V shed 4 bases, J shed 4 bases, and the junction held 8 bases outside the gene matches. The sequencing used CD4+ T cells from peripheral blood mononuclear cells, collected in the third trimester of pregnancy. The origin of this receptor is a female donor in good health, enrolled as a control in a pregnancy study. The genes are TRBV9 and TRBJ1-3; 10 bases fit TRBD1. The CDR3 here is CASSLRQGAKGNTIYF. In DNA form, the CDR3 reads TGTGCCAGCAGCTTACGACAGGGGGCGAAAGGAAACACCATATATTTT.